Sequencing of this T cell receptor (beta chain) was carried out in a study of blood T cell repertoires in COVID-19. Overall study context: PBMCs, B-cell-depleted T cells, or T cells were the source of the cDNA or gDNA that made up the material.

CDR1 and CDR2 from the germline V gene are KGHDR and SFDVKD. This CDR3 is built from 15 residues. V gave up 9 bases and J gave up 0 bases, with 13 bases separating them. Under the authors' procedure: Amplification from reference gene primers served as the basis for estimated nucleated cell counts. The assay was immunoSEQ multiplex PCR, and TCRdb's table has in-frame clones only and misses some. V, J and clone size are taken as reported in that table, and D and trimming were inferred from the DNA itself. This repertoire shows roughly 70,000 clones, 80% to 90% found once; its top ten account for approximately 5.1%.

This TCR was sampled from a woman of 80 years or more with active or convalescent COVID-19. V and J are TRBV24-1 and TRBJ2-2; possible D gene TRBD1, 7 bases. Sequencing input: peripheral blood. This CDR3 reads CATSRGATNTGELFF. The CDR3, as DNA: TGTGCCACCTCCAGGGGGGCAACGAACACCGGGGAGCTGTTTTTT.